This TCR beta chain was sequenced for a study of blood T cell repertoires in COVID-19. This CDR3 comprises 14 residues. The V gene's germline CDR1 is SQVTM and CDR2 ANQGSEA. V lost 7 bases to trimming and J lost 6 bases; unmatched junction nucleotides: 4. Study processing details: Using reference gene primer amplification, nucleated cell counts were estimated. TCRdb's copy holds only in-frame clones and misses some; the assay was immunoSEQ multiplex PCR. V and J calls and clone size are those listed in that table; D and trimming were worked out from the DNA. This sample yields just over 75,000 clones, of which approximately 90% are seen a single time; under 5% belongs to the top ten.

The origin of this receptor is a woman aged 80 or older with active or convalescent COVID-19. The source material was peripheral blood. The V and J genes are TRBV29-1 and TRBJ2-2; 14 nucleotides match TRBD2. CDR3 region: CSALTSGRAGELFF. CDR3 nucleotide sequence: TGCAGCGCCCTGACTAGCGGGAGGGCCGGGGAGCTGTTTTTT.